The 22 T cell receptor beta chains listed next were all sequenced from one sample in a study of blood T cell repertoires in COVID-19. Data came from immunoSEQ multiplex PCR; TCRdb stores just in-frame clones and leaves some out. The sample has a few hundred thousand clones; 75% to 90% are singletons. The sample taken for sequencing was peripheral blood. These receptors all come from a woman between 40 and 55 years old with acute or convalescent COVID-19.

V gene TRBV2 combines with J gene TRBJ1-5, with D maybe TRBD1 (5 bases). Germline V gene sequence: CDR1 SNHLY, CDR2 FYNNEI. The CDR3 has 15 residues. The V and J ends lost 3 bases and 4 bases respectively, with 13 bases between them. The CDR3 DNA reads TGTGCCAGCAGTGAGGGGCAGGGTCGAAATCAGCCCCAGCATTTT. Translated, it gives CASSEGQGRNQPQHF.

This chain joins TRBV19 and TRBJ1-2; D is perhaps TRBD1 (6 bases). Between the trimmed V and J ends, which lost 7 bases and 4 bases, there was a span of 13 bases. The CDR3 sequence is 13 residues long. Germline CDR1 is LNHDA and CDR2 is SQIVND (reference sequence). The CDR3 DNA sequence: TGTGCCAGTACAAGGGAGGGGGGCTATGGCTACACCTTC. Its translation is CASTREGGYGYTF.

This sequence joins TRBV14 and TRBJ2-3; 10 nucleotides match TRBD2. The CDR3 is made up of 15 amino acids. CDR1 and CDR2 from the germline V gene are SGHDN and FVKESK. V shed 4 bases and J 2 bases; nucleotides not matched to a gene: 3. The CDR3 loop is CASSLTSGYTDTQYF. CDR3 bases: TGTGCCAGCAGCCTGACTAGCGGGTACACAGATACGCAGTATTTT.

The CDR3 region is CASSLARGGGALSYEQYV. CDR3 nucleotides: TGTGCCAGCAGCTTGGCTCGGGGCGGGGGGGCCCTTTCCTACGAGCAGTACGTC. The chain combines TRBV5-6 with TRBJ2-7, with 9 bases matching TRBD2. Germline lookup yields CDR1 SGHDT and CDR2 YYEEEE. The junction had 11 bases not matched to a gene; V was cut back by 0 bases and J by 1 base. This CDR3 region has 18 residues.

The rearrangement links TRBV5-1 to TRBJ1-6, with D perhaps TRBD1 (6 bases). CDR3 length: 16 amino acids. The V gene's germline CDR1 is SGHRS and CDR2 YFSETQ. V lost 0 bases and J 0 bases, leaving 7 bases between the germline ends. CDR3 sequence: CASSLGTVSYNSPLHF. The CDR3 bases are TGCGCCAGCAGCTTGGGGACAGTCTCCTATAATTCACCCCTCCACTTT.

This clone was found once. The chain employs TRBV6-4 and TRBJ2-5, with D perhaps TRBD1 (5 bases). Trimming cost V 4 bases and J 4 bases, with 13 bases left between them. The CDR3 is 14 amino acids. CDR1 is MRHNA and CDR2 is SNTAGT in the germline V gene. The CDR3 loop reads CASSAGQGSETQYF. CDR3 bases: TGTGCCAGCAGTGCTGGCCAGGGATCAGAGACCCAGTACTTC.

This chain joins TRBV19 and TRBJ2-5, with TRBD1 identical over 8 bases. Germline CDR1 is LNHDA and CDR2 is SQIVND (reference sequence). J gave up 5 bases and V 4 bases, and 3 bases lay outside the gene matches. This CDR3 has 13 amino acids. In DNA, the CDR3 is TGTGCCAGTAGTACCAGGGGGCTGGAGACCCAGTACTTC. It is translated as CASSTRGLETQYF.

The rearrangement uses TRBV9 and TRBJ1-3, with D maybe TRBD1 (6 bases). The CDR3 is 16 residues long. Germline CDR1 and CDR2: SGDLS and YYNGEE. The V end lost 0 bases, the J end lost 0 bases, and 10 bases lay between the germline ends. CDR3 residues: CASSVGGGSSGNTIYF. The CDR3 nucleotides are TGTGCCAGCAGCGTAGGAGGGGGTAGCTCTGGAAACACCATATATTTT. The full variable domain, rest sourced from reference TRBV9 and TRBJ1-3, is DSGVTQTPKHLITATGQRVTLRCSPRSGDLSVYWYQQSLDQGLQFLIQYYNGEERAKGNILERFSAQQFPDLHSELNLSSLELGDSALYFCASSVGGGSSGNTIYFGEGSWLTVV.

CDR3 loop: CATNPRQGSSYNEQFF. The DNA for the CDR3 is TGTGCCACCAACCCGAGACAGGGGAGCTCCTACAATGAGCAGTTCTTC. This chain connects TRBV15 to TRBJ2-1, with TRBD1 matching over 8 bases. The V and J ends lost 7 bases and 0 bases, in that order; junction bases with no gene match: 8. This CDR3 spans 16 amino acids. CDR1 is LNHNV and CDR2 is YYDKDF in the germline V gene (reference sequence).

The CDR3: CASSLINRGRAFF. In DNA, the CDR3 is TGTGCCAGCAGCTTAATTAACAGGGGGCGAGCTTTCTTT. The rearrangement links TRBV11-1 to TRBJ1-1, with 9 bases fitting TRBD1. The CDR3 length is 13 residues. Germline assignment: CDR1 SGHAT and CDR2 FQDESV (reference sequence). With V trimmed by 2 bases and J by 10 bases, 5 bases remained unmatched.

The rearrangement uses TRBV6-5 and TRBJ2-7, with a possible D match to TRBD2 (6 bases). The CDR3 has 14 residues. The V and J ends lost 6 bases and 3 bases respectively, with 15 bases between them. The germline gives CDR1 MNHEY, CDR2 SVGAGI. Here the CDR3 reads CASSGRGHLYEQYV. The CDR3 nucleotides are TGTGCCAGCAGCGGGAGAGGACATCTCTACGAGCAGTACGTC.

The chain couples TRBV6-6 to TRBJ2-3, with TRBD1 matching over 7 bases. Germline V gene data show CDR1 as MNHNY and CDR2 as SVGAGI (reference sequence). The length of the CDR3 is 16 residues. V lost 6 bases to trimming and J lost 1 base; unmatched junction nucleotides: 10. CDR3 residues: CASRHRQGVGTDTQYF. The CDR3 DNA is TGTGCCAGCAGGCACCGACAGGGTGTGGGCACAGATACGCAGTATTTT.

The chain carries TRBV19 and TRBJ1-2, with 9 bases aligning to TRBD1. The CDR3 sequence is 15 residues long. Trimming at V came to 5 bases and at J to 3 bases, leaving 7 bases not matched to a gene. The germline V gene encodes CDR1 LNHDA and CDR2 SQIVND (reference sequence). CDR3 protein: CASSRTGGSDYGYTF. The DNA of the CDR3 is TGTGCCAGTAGTCGAACAGGGGGCAGCGACTATGGCTACACCTTC.

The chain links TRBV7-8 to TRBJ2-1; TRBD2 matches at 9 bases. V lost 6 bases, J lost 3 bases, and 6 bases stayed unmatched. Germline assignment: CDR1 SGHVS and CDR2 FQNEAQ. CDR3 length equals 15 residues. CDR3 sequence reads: CASRFGAGGYNEQFF. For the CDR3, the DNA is TGTGCCAGCAGGTTTGGAGCGGGGGGCTACAATGAGCAGTTCTTC.

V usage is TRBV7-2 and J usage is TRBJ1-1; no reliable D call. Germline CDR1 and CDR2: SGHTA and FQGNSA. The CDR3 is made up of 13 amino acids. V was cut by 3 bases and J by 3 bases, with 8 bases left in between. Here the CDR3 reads CASSFNRDTEAFF. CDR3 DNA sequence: TGTGCCAGCAGCTTCAATCGGGACACTGAAGCTTTCTTT.

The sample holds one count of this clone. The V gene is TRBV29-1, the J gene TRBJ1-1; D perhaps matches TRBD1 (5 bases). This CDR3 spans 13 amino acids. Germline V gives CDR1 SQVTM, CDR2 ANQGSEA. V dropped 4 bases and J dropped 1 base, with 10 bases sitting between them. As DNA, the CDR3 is TGCAGCGTTGTCCGGGACTGGAACACTGAAGCTTTCTTT. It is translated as CSVVRDWNTEAFF.

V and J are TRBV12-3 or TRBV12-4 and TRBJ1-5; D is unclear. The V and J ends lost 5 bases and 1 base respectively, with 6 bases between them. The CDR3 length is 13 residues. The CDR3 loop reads CASSPQSNQPQHF. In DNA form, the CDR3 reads TGTGCCAGCAGTCCACAGAGCAATCAGCCCCAGCATTTT.

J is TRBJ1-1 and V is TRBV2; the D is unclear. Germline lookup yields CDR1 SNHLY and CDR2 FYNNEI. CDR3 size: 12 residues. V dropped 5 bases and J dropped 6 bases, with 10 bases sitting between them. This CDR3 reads CASSPGRAEAFF. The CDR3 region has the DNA TGTGCCAGCAGTCCCGGGAGGGCTGAAGCTTTCTTT.

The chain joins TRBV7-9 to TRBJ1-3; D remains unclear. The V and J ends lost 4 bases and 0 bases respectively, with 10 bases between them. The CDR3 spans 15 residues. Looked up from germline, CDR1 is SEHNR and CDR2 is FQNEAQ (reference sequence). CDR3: CASSYNRVSGNTIYF. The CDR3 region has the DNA TGTGCCAGCAGCTATAACAGAGTCTCTGGAAACACCATATATTTT.

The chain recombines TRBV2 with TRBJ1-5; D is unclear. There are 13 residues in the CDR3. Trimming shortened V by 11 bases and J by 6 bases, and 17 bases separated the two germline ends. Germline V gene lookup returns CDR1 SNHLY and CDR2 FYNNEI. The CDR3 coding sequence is TGTGCCTCCTGTTGGAAATCTAGTCAGCCCCAGCATTTT. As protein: CASCWKSSQPQHF.

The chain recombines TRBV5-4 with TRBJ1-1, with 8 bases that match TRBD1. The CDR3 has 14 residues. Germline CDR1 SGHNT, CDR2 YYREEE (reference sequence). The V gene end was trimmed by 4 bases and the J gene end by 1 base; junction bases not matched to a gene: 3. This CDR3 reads CASSQGAGNTEAFF. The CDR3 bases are TGTGCCAGCAGCCAGGGGGCGGGGAACACTGAAGCTTTCTTT.

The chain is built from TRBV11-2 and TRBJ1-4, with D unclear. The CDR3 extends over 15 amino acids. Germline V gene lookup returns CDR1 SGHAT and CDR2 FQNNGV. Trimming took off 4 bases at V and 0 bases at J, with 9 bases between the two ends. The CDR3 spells CASSSELATNEKLFF. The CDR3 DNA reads TGTGCCAGCAGCTCTGAACTTGCAACTAATGAAAAACTGTTTTTT.